The source of this TCR beta chain is a study of cytomegalovirus exposure and HLA in healthy donors. Sequencing was performed with immunoSEQ multiplex PCR; in TCRdb, only in-frame clones are kept and a portion is missing. The data hold 120,000 or so clones, with 95% to 97% observed a single time. The CDR3 extends over 12 amino acids. Germline V gene data show CDR1 as SQVTM and CDR2 as ANQGSEA. Sequences were obtained from PBMCs. The V and J genes are TRBV29-1 and TRBJ2-2; 7 nucleotides agree with TRBD1. The sequence was collected from a man aged 18-30 years in good health and CMV-seronegative. The CDR3 spells CSARQGAGELFF. In DNA form, the CDR3 reads TGCAGTGCGAGGCAGGGGGCCGGGGAGCTGTTTTTT.